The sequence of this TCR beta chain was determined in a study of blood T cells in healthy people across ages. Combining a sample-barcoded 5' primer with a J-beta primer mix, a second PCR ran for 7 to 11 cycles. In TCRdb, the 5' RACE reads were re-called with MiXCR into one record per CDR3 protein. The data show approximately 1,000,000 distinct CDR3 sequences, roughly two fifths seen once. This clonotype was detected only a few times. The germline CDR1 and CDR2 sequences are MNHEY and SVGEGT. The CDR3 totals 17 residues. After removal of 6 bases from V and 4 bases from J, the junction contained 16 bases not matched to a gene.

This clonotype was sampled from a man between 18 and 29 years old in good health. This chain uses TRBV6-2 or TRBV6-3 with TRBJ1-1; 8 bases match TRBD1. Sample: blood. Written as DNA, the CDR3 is TGTGCCAGCAGCTCCAGCAGATTACAGGGGGTGAGCACTGAAGCTTTCTTT. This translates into CASSSSRLQGVSTEAFF.